This entry describes one T cell receptor (beta chain). The antigen remains undetermined. The data are from a study of blood T cells in healthy people across ages. Regarding the study as a whole: No conclusive comparison of naive versus antigen-experienced cells was possible with unsorted PBMCs. Versus aged donors, long-lived donors had higher diversity and more naive CD4+ cells.

Alongside a J-beta primer mix, a sample-barcoded 5' primer served in a second PCR lasting about 7 to 12 cycles. TCRdb analysed the 5' RACE reads with MiXCR anew, one entry per CDR3 protein. Among over 1.5 million distinct CDR3 sequences listed, about 50% were seen once. Germline V gene data show CDR1 as SNHLY and CDR2 as FYNNEI. The CDR3 length is 15 residues. Trimming pared 4 bases from V and 10 bases from J, leaving 17 bases between. The receptor's source is a woman aged 40 to 49 in good health. V usage is TRBV2 and J usage is TRBJ1-6; D call uncertain. Material for sequencing was blood. CDR3 DNA: TGTGCCAGCAGTGTGAGAGGCGACATTAGATCACCCCTCCACTTT. Its translation: CASSVRGDIRSPLHF.